This T cell receptor beta chain was captured in a study of beta chain features in type 1 diabetes. Whole-study results and caveats: Moderately but significantly shorter TCRB CDR3s were found in Type 1 diabetes patients in all four CD4+ subsets. Reduced insertions and increased deletions marked VDJ junctions in type 1 diabetes patients. A closer apparent resemblance between naive, central memory and Treg TCRB repertoires was seen in patients than in healthy donors.

The table lists this clone with a few counts. Its antigen remains unknown. Based on CD45RO/CCR7/CD25/CD127/CD95/CD27, CD4+ regulatory, stem cell-like memory, naive and central memory cells were sorted. Germline assignment: CDR1 SGHTA and CDR2 FQGNSA. This CDR3 region has 12 residues. The V and J ends lost 10 bases and 8 bases respectively, with 17 bases between them. Since all of the isolated RNA was reverse transcribed, expressed TCRB transcripts were what got sequenced. Assay: immunoSEQ multiplex PCR; the TCRdb copy retains only in-frame clones and omits some. Found here are around 250,000 clones, less than 35% of them singletons; the top ten hold roughly 4.1%.

The chain carries TRBV7-2 and TRBJ1-2; no definite D call. The clonotype comes from a young man in good health. Sequencing was performed on central memory CD4+ T cells from blood. CDR3 in amino acids: CATSGRVKGYTF. CDR3 sequence (DNA): TGTGCCACCTCGGGGAGGGTAAAAGGCTACACCTTC.